This T cell receptor (beta chain) derives from a study of T cell repertoires in cytomegalovirus infection (dated by TCRdb to about 2019). Broadly, across the study: Because public TCR beta signatures pointed to carriage of CMV infection together with the matching HLA type, the HLA type of each donor mattered for the analysis. Broad study findings and their caveats: The ex vivo response was dominated by HLA-C-restricted CMV-specific TCR beta clonotypes, which also provided the single most frequent clonotype in two of eight donors. In both this cohort and an independent roughly 350-donor cohort, the cumulative frequency of public TCR beta family members distinguished carriers of CMV infection plus the relevant HLA type.

A word on this clonotype: Its recognized antigen is unknown. No base qualities exist here, and no much larger clone lies one base off it.

Cut back by 2 bases and 3 bases, the V and J ends lie 12 bases apart. CDR1 KGHDR and CDR2 SFDVKD were looked up in the germline V gene. The CDR3 runs 15 amino acids, cysteine and phenylalanine included. The only DNA kept is the CDR3, 45 bases in frame from the first base. Sequencing instrument: Illumina HiSeq 1500. The public reads were reanalyzed by TCRdb: fastp trimming at Q25, MiXCR alignment, in-frame beta chains only. CDR3 protein duplicates are merged, each entry listing the most common genes and DNA. This sample is represented by roughly 280,000 distinct CDR3 sequences; approximately 8.3% of them were singletons. Around 15% of the sample lies in the top ten.

The sample taken for sequencing was PBMCs. The receptor comes from a human donor in good health (CMV status not recorded). Some clones in this sample may be carry-over from other donors' samples. The rearrangement joined TRBV24-1 to TRBJ1-1; a weak D assignment points to TRBD1 (5 bases agree). The nucleotides are TGTGCCACCAGTGATTCAGGGAAAGGGCACACTGAAGCTTTCTTT. Its protein reads: CATSDSGKGHTEAFF.